Listed below are T cell receptor beta chains from one sample, sequenced in a study of blood T cell repertoires in COVID-19. Method: immunoSEQ multiplex PCR; TCRdb's copy keeps in-frame clones and lacks some. The data contain some 280,000 clones, around 81% of them singletons. Sequences were obtained from peripheral blood. The receptors stem from a woman aged 50 to 60 with active or convalescent COVID-19. Each CDR3 is given with its conserved first and last residue. Each record gives: V gene, J gene, clone size, CDR3 protein. Clone size is given for some rows only: seen once, a few or many times, or a class if the clone is expanded.

TRBV6-5	TRBJ1-2	NA	CASSYSLDRDNYGYTF
TRBV11-2	TRBJ1-1	NA	CASSLEDRNTEAFF
TRBV5-1	TRBJ2-1	NA	CASSLGLAGPSSYNEQFF
TRBV28	TRBJ1-1	NA	CASSLRGKEAFF
TRBV5-1	TRBJ1-3	NA	CASSLQGAVSSGNTIYF
TRBV2	TRBJ1-1	NA	CASSADRGATEAFF
TRBV27	TRBJ1-2	NA	CASSFRGAGGYTF
TRBV11-2	TRBJ1-1	NA	CASSLRTGTTEAFF
TRBV5-1	TRBJ2-3	once	CASSYGLAGTDTQYF
TRBV15	TRBJ2-3	NA	CATSRSKQGPTDTQYF
TRBV14	TRBJ2-5	NA	CASSQLGQGALETQYF